Below, 26 T cell receptor beta chains from the same sample are listed, as sequenced in a study. TRBV12-4/TRBJ1-2 clonotypes were amplified with adaptor-ligated barcode primers. TCRdb itself ran the multiplex PCR reads through MiXCR, one entry per CDR3 protein. The data contain about 470 distinct CDR3 sequences, approximately 22% of them singletons. Sequenced input: memory CD4+ T cells sorted from blood. Subset described: memory CD4+ T cells, CD4+CD45RO+CD25-. The source is a female donor with breast cancer.

This clonotype is large in the sample. The rearrangement links TRBV12-3 or TRBV12-4 to TRBJ1-2; 8 positions match TRBD1. V gave up 6 bases and J gave up 5 bases; unmatched junction bases: 8. The CDR3 sequence is 14 residues long. The CDR3 sequence: CASSLGQGEYGYTF. The CDR3 DNA sequence: TGTGCCAGCAGCCTAGGACAGGGAGAATATGGCTACACCTTC.

V usage is TRBV12-3 or TRBV12-4 and J usage is TRBJ1-2; 8 bases line up with TRBD1. Losses at the gene ends were 3 bases for V and 4 bases for J; bases not matched to a gene: 4. The CDR3 runs to 14 residues. CDR3: CASSFTGTGYGYTF. As DNA, the CDR3 is TGTGCCAGCAGTTTCACCGGGACAGGCTATGGCTACACCTTC.

This clonotype is classed as medium-sized. The rearrangement joins TRBV12-3 or TRBV12-4 to TRBJ1-2; D is possibly TRBD1 (5 bases). V gave up 5 bases and J gave up 2 bases, with 12 bases separating them. The CDR3 extends over 14 amino acids. This CDR3 is CASSPGHVNYGYTF. The CDR3 coding sequence is TGTGCCAGCAGTCCAGGACACGTGAACTATGGCTACACCTTC.

This clonotype was seen only a few times. V usage is TRBV12-3 or TRBV12-4 and J usage is TRBJ1-2, with a weak D call TRBD1 (5 bases). The CDR3 is 15 amino acids. Trimming shortened V by 8 bases and J by 0 bases, and 16 bases separated the two germline ends. The CDR3 loop reads CASARWGRANYGYTF. CDR3 DNA: TGTGCCAGCGCCAGATGGGGCAGAGCTAACTATGGCTACACCTTC.

This clonotype showed up just a few times. V and J are TRBV12-3 or TRBV12-4 and TRBJ1-2; D remains unclear. V lost 3 bases and J 2 bases, leaving 7 bases between the germline ends. The CDR3 is made up of 13 amino acids. CDR3 DNA: TGTGCCAGCAGTTTCCGCACCAACTATGGCTACACCTTC. Translation gives CASSFRTNYGYTF.

This clonotype was counted between two and nine times. The rearrangement joins TRBV12-3 or TRBV12-4 to TRBJ1-2; weak D call: TRBD1 (6 bases). This CDR3 region has 16 residues. Trimming took off 1 base at V and 5 bases at J, with 17 bases between the two ends. The chain's CDR3 is CASSLGLETGVYGYTF. CDR3 bases: TGTGCCAGCAGTTTAGGGCTTGAGACAGGAGTTTATGGCTACACCTTC.

This clonotype is deemed large (0.1 to 1%). The gene calls are TRBV12-3 or TRBV12-4 and TRBJ1-2; possible D gene TRBD1, 5 bases. With 4 bases removed from V and 2 bases from J, the gap between germline ends came to 14 bases. This CDR3 spans 15 amino acids. CDR3 nucleotide sequence: TGTGCCAGCAGTTCCCGGGACGGACTAAACTATGGCTACACCTTC. It encodes CASSSRDGLNYGYTF.

This clonotype is large within its sample. The gene calls are TRBV12-3 or TRBV12-4 and TRBJ1-2; D is uncertain. Trimming pared 5 bases from V and 3 bases from J, leaving 10 bases between. The CDR3 is made up of 13 amino acids. The CDR3 spells CASSPDVDYGYTF. The DNA for the CDR3 is TGTGCCAGCAGTCCGGACGTCGACTATGGCTACACCTTC.

By sample share, this clonotype is large (0.1 to 1%). The chain has TRBV12-3 or TRBV12-4 and TRBJ1-2; D perhaps matches TRBD1 (6 bases). This CDR3 region has 14 residues. Trimming stripped 5 bases from V and 6 bases from J, with 16 bases between. CDR3 sequence reads: CASSLPRGRDGYTF. The CDR3, as DNA: TGTGCCAGCAGTCTCCCCAGGGGCCGGGATGGCTACACCTTC.

By sample fraction, this clonotype is large. The genes are TRBV12-3 or TRBV12-4 and TRBJ1-2; D remains ambiguous. There are 14 residues in the CDR3. V lost 4 bases and J lost 3, with 12 bases in between. CDR3 in DNA: TGTGCCAGCAGTTCGCGGTCGGCCGACTATGGCTACACCTTC. Its protein is CASSSRSADYGYTF.

This clonotype counts as medium-sized. The chain employs TRBV12-3 or TRBV12-4 and TRBJ1-2; no clear D. This CDR3 region has 15 residues. With 3 bases removed from V and 0 bases from J, the gap between germline ends came to 11 bases. The chain's CDR3 is CASSFGVFANYGYTF. The CDR3 nucleotides are TGTGCCAGCAGTTTTGGGGTCTTCGCTAACTATGGCTACACCTTC.

This clonotype has just a few counts. V gene TRBV12-3 or TRBV12-4 combines with J gene TRBJ1-2, with 9 nucleotides matching TRBD1. The CDR3 has 14 amino acids. The junction had 6 bases not matched to a gene; V was cut back by 6 bases and J by 4 bases. The chain's CDR3 is CASSSPDRGYGYTF. In DNA form, the CDR3 reads TGTGCCAGCAGCTCCCCGGACAGGGGCTATGGCTACACCTTC.

The chain employs TRBV12-3 or TRBV12-4 and TRBJ1-2; perhaps TRBD1 as D (5 bases). Trimming shortened V by 7 bases and J by 2 bases, and 17 bases separated the two germline ends. The CDR3 length is 15 residues. CDR3 protein: CASTPGIEGNYGYTF. CDR3 in DNA: TGTGCCAGCACTCCTGGAATCGAGGGGAACTATGGCTACACCTTC.

This clonotype was counted ten times or more. J is TRBJ1-2 and V is TRBV12-3 or TRBV12-4; unclear D gene. The CDR3 spans 9 residues. V was trimmed by 11 bases and J by 9 bases, leaving 10 bases between them. The DNA for the CDR3 is TGTGCCGAATCCCTATGCTACACCTTC. It translates to CAESLCYTF.

This chain connects TRBV12-3 or TRBV12-4 to TRBJ1-2; D not certain. This CDR3 spans 12 amino acids. V lost 3 bases to trimming and J lost 2 bases, with 4 bases between them. In DNA form, the CDR3 reads TGTGCCAGCAGTTTCTCCAACTATGGCTACACCTTC. Encoded protein: CASSFSNYGYTF.

The chain combines TRBV12-3 or TRBV12-4 with TRBJ1-2; no firm D call. V was cut by 3 bases and J by 1 base, with 9 bases left in between. CDR3 size: 14 residues. The DNA for the CDR3 is TGTGCCAGCAGTTTTGTTGGCAGTAACTATGGCTACACCTTC. It codes for CASSFVGSNYGYTF.

This rearrangement joins TRBV12-3 or TRBV12-4 to TRBJ1-2, with D possibly being TRBD1 (6 bases). The V gene lost 3 bases and the J gene lost 8 bases, with 10 bases spanning the gap. This CDR3 has 12 residues. CDR3 sequence: CASSFHRVGYTF. The CDR3 nucleotides read TGTGCCAGCAGTTTCCACAGGGTGGGCTACACCTTC.

This clonotype is large (0.1 to 1%). The chain links TRBV12-3 or TRBV12-4 to TRBJ1-2, with no clear D. Trimming left V 5 bases short and J 0 bases short, with 16 bases between. This CDR3 has 16 amino acids. CDR3 DNA sequence: TGTGCCAGCAGTCGCATCGTTTACGGCACTAACTATGGCTACACCTTC. Translation: CASSRIVYGTNYGYTF.

In its sample, this clonotype is large. The chain uses TRBV12-3 or TRBV12-4 and TRBJ1-2; D is uncertain. V was pared by 5 bases and J by 3 bases, with 10 bases between. CDR3 length: 13 amino acids. In nucleotides, the CDR3 is TGTGCCAGCAGTCCCATGGGATACTATGGCTACACCTTC. Translated: CASSPMGYYGYTF.

In this sample, this clonotype is large. The chain combines TRBV12-3 or TRBV12-4 with TRBJ1-2; no firm D call. V gave up 4 bases and J gave up 5 bases, with 11 bases separating them. The CDR3 consists of 13 residues. Written as DNA, the CDR3 is TGTGCCAGCAGTTCCCAAGACTCTTATGGCTACACCTTC. This codes for CASSSQDSYGYTF.

By proportion, this clonotype is large (0.1 to 1%). V is TRBV12-3 or TRBV12-4 and J is TRBJ1-2; perhaps TRBD1 as D (5 bases). The CDR3 has 13 amino acids. Trimming took 0 bases from V and 3 from J, leaving 5 bases between them. The CDR3 DNA follows: TGTGCCAGCAGTTTAGCAGGGGACTATGGCTACACCTTC. Encoded protein: CASSLAGDYGYTF.

The rearrangement joins TRBV12-3 or TRBV12-4 to TRBJ1-2, with TRBD1 matching 7 bases. The CDR3 runs 14 residues. The V segment lost 6 bases and the J segment 2 bases; nucleotides outside the gene matches: 6. For the CDR3, the DNA is TGTGCCAGCAGCTCCGACAGGGAGAACTATGGCTACACCTTC. Its translation is CASSSDRENYGYTF.

V and J are TRBV12-3 or TRBV12-4 and TRBJ1-2, with D maybe TRBD1 (6 bases). V was trimmed by 4 bases and J by 4 bases, leaving 16 bases between them. The CDR3 runs to 15 residues. As DNA, the CDR3 is TGTGCCAGCAGTTCCTGGACAGCGCCCATCTATGGCTACACCTTC. Its protein product is CASSSWTAPIYGYTF.

This clonotype is large. The chain uses TRBV12-5 and TRBJ1-2; TRBD1 is a possible D gene (6 bases). CDR1 and CDR2 from the germline V gene are LGHNT and FRNRAP. This CDR3 comprises 15 residues. V gave up 4 bases and J gave up 0 bases, with 12 bases separating them. The CDR3 coding sequence is TGTGCTAGTGGTTCGCAGGACAGAGCTAACTATGGCTACACCTTC. Its protein product is CASGSQDRANYGYTF.

The J gene is TRBJ1-2, the V gene TRBV12-3 or TRBV12-4; D remains unclear. The CDR3 runs to 14 residues. Trimming pared 7 bases from V and 11 bases from J, leaving 23 bases between. Written as DNA, the CDR3 is TGTGCCAGCACTAACCCCGGTCTCCCCAAAGGGTACACCTTC. Translation: CASTNPGLPKGYTF.

The V call is TRBV12-3 or TRBV12-4, the J call TRBJ1-2, with D tentatively TRBD1 (5 bases). The CDR3 loop spans 14 amino acids. V lost 3 bases, J lost 6 bases, and 14 bases lay in between. The CDR3 loop is CASSLNSRGDGYTF. CDR3 in DNA: TGTGCCAGCAGTTTGAACTCGAGGGGCGATGGCTACACCTTC.